The 22 T cell receptor beta chains below were found in one sample sequenced in a study of blood T cell repertoires in COVID-19. TCRdb keeps only in-frame clones here, not all; method: immunoSEQ multiplex PCR. In the table there are 50,000 to 65,000 clones, approximately 91% of which are singletons. Sequences were obtained from peripheral blood. Every receptor here comes from a woman aged 55-70 years with active or convalescent COVID-19.

The chain combines TRBV5-6 with TRBJ1-6; D unclear. Looked up from germline, CDR1 is SGHDT and CDR2 is YYEEEE. This CDR3 is 16 amino acids long. The V end was cut by 2 bases, the J end by 0 bases, with 9 bases between. This CDR3 is CASSFWRSSYNSPLHF. CDR3 DNA: TGTGCCAGCAGCTTTTGGAGGAGCTCCTATAATTCACCCCTCCACTTT. Based on the CDR3 plus reference TRBV5-6 and TRBJ1-6, the full variable domain is DAGVTQSPTHLIKTRGQQVTLRCSPKSGHDTVSWYQQALGQGPQFIFQYYEEEERQRGNFPDRFSGHQFPNYSSELNVNALLLGDSALYLCASSFWRSSYNSPLHFGNGTRLTVT.

CDR3 amino acids: CASSIEGQGTYEQYF. In DNA form, the CDR3 reads TGTGCCAGTAGTATAGAGGGACAGGGAACATACGAGCAGTACTTC. V gene TRBV19 combines with J gene TRBJ2-7; 9 positions match TRBD1. The ends lost 0 bases at V and 4 bases at J; junction bases unmatched: 4. The germline gives CDR1 LNHDA, CDR2 SQIVND (reference sequence). CDR3 size: 15 residues.

This chain links TRBV10-3 with TRBJ1-2, with 7 bases fitting TRBD1. CDR1 and CDR2 (germline): ENHRY, SYGVKD. J gave up 4 bases and V 6 bases, and 8 bases lay outside the gene matches. This CDR3 is 14 amino acids long. CDR3 in DNA: TGTGCCATCAGGGAGACAGGGAAGAGCTATGGCTACACCTTC. Translated, it gives CAIRETGKSYGYTF.

This chain connects TRBV6-2 or TRBV6-3 to TRBJ2-1, with D perhaps TRBD1 (7 bases). This CDR3 spans 16 amino acids. V was trimmed by 4 bases and J by 6 bases, leaving 19 bases between them. The germline CDR1 and CDR2 sequences are MNHEY and SVGEGT. The CDR3 nucleotides are TGTGCCAGCAGTTGGAACTCAGGGGGGCCGGGCAATGAGCAGTTCTTC. Its protein product is CASSWNSGGPGNEQFF.

The chain is built from TRBV4-2 and TRBJ1-5; possible D gene TRBD1, 5 bases. The CDR3 sequence is 14 residues long. V was trimmed by 2 bases and J by 5 bases, leaving 10 bases between them. Germline assignment: CDR1 LGHNA and CDR2 YNFKEQ. CDR3 coding DNA: TGTGCCAGCAGCCAAATCCTCAGGGATCAGCCCCAGCATTTT. Translated, it gives CASSQILRDQPQHF.

V and J are TRBV19 and TRBJ2-3; TRBD1 aligns across 9 bases. The CDR3 totals 16 residues. The germline CDR1 and CDR2 sequences are LNHDA and SQIVND (reference sequence). The J segment lost 4 bases and the V segment lost 7 bases, leaving 12 bases of the junction unmatched. The CDR3 reads CASTLTQGAGADTQYF. The CDR3 bases are TGTGCCAGTACCTTAACACAGGGGGCTGGGGCAGATACGCAGTATTTT.

This chain links TRBV6-5 with TRBJ2-7; 7 nucleotides align to TRBD1. The CDR3 contains 14 residues. From germline, CDR1 is MNHEY and CDR2 SVGAGI. The junction had 7 bases not matched to a gene; V was cut back by 7 bases and J by 1 base. CDR3 DNA: TGTGCCAGCACCCGGGACAGACTATCCTACGAGCAGTACTTC. Its translation is CASTRDRLSYEQYF.

The chain recombines TRBV29-1 with TRBJ2-1; 12 bases are a match to TRBD2. Germline values: CDR1 SQVTM, CDR2 ANQGSEA. J was trimmed by 6 bases and V by 8 bases; bases with no gene match: 8. The CDR3 is made up of 14 amino acids. In nucleotides, the CDR3 is TGCAGCACCTCCCTAGCGGGAGGGGGCAATGAGCAGTTCTTC. Encoded protein: CSTSLAGGGNEQFF.

The J gene is TRBJ1-3, the V gene TRBV4-2; D ambiguous. This CDR3 is built from 14 residues. V lost 4 bases, J lost 2 bases, and 9 bases lay in between. Germline CDR1 reads LGHNA; CDR2 reads YNFKEQ. The CDR3, as DNA: TGTGCCAGCAGCCCGCTAGACGCTGGAAACACCATATATTTT. Its translation: CASSPLDAGNTIYF.

This clone showed up just once. CDR3 sequence reads: CASSLVSDTGELFF. The CDR3 coding sequence is TGTGCCAGCAGCTTGGTATCGGACACCGGGGAGCTGTTTTTT. The genes are TRBV5-4 and TRBJ2-2; no clear D gene. The CDR3 extends over 14 amino acids. Deletions cut 0 bases from V and 3 bases from J, with 6 bases between. The germline gives CDR1 SGHNT, CDR2 YYREEE (reference sequence).

This chain uses TRBV12-3 or TRBV12-4 with TRBJ1-5; D not certain. The length of the CDR3 is 12 residues. The V end was cut by 5 bases, the J end by 6 bases, with 8 bases between. CDR3 sequence reads: CASSEASQPQHF. The CDR3 DNA is TGTGCCAGCAGTGAGGCGAGTCAGCCCCAGCATTTT.

The rearrangement joins TRBV13 to TRBJ2-7, with no clear D. The germline gives CDR1 PRHDT, CDR2 FYEKMQ (reference sequence). The germline V and J ends were trimmed by 5 bases and 4 bases, with 6 bases remaining between them. There are 11 residues in the CDR3. CDR3 loop: CASSRDYEQYF. CDR3 bases: TGTGCCAGCAGCAGAGATTACGAGCAGTACTTC.

The rearrangement uses TRBV6-5 and TRBJ1-6; 8 nucleotides agree with TRBD1. The CDR3 extends over 14 amino acids. V was clipped by 5 bases and J by 7 bases; unmatched bases: 4. CDR1 and CDR2 (germline): MNHEY, SVGAGI. CDR3 sequence reads: CASSNGQGNSPLHF. The CDR3 DNA is TGTGCCAGCAGTAACGGACAGGGAAATTCACCCCTCCACTTT.

The chain carries TRBV25-1 and TRBJ1-2; TRBD1 might be the D (5 bases). This CDR3 region has 13 residues. The ends were cut back, 6 bases at V and 7 bases at J, with 15 bases in the middle. CDR1 is MGHDK, CDR2 SYGVNS, per germline. In nucleotides, the CDR3 is TGTGCCAGCAGAGGGTCAGGGCTCGGTGGCTACACCTTC. It yields the protein CASRGSGLGGYTF.

V and J are TRBV19 and TRBJ2-5, with 9 bases matching TRBD1. V shed 3 bases, J shed 5 bases, and the junction held 10 bases outside the gene matches. The CDR3 spans 16 residues. Germline CDR1 LNHDA, CDR2 SQIVND (reference sequence). The CDR3 here is CASSISRGTGPETQYF. Written as DNA, the CDR3 is TGTGCCAGTAGTATCTCAAGAGGGACAGGGCCGGAGACCCAGTACTTC. Supplemented by reference TRBV19 and TRBJ2-5, the full variable domain reads DGGITQSPKYLFRKEGQNVTLSCEQNLNHDAMYWYRQDPGQGLRLIYYSQIVNDFQKGDIAEGYSVSREKKESFPLTVTSAQKNPTAFYLCASSISRGTGPETQYFGPGTRLLVL.

The chain is built from TRBV30 and TRBJ2-7, with 10 bases aligning to TRBD2. The CDR3 extends over 13 amino acids. Germline CDR1 and CDR2: GTSNPN and SVGIG (reference sequence). The J segment lost 5 bases and the V segment lost 0 bases, leaving 1 base of the junction unmatched. In DNA form, the CDR3 reads TGTGCCTGGAGTGTAGCGGGGGGGGACGAGCAGTACTTC. It is translated as CAWSVAGGDEQYF.

The chain carries TRBV27 and TRBJ2-6; D unresolved. This CDR3 is 15 amino acids long. Germline V gene sequence: CDR1 MNHEY, CDR2 SMNVEV (reference sequence). V lost 5 bases and J 4 bases, leaving 12 bases between the germline ends. DNA for the CDR3: TGTGCCAGCAGTCGGGTCTCGCCCGGGGCCAACGTCCTGACTTTC. Its translation is CASSRVSPGANVLTF.

This clone was counted only a few times. V gene TRBV6-1 combines with J gene TRBJ2-1; TRBD2 matches at 13 bases. Germline CDR1 is MNHNS and CDR2 is SASEGT. The CDR3 sequence is 17 residues long. J was trimmed by 8 bases and V by 4 bases; bases with no gene match: 11. Here the CDR3 reads CASSGLQGTSGMDEQFF. The CDR3 coding sequence is TGTGCCAGCAGTGGGCTACAGGGGACTAGCGGGATGGATGAGCAGTTCTTC.

V usage is TRBV9 and J usage is TRBJ2-2, with D perhaps TRBD2 (6 bases). Trimming cost V 1 base and J 0 bases, with 10 bases left between them. CDR1 is SGDLS and CDR2 is YYNGEE in the germline V gene. The CDR3 covers 16 residues. The CDR3 reads CASSVRAGSNTGELFF. The CDR3 nucleotides read TGTGCCAGCAGCGTACGAGCGGGCTCGAACACCGGGGAGCTGTTTTTT.

The gene calls are TRBV28 and TRBJ2-1; weak D call: TRBD2 (6 bases). CDR1 is MDHEN, CDR2 SYDVKM, per germline. The V gene lost 5 bases and the J gene lost 2 bases, with 13 bases spanning the gap. This CDR3 has 15 residues. CDR3 bases: TGTGCCAGCAGTGCCTGGAGGGGCCCCTACAATGAGCAGTTCTTC. Translation: CASSAWRGPYNEQFF. Using reference TRBV28 and TRBJ2-1 for the parts outside the CDR3, the full variable domain is DVKVTQSSRYLVKRTGEKVFLECVQDMDHENMFWYRQDPGLGLRLIYFSYDVKMKEKGDIPEGYSVSREKKERFSLILESASTNQTSMYLCASSAWRGPYNEQFFGPGTRLTVL.

This chain links TRBV6-1 with TRBJ2-1; 10 positions match TRBD2. V lost 2 bases, J lost 8 bases, and 3 bases stayed unmatched. The CDR3 spans 14 residues. Germline-derived CDR1 and CDR2 are MNHNS and SASEGT. This CDR3 reads CASSESGGADEQFF. CDR3 DNA sequence: TGTGCCAGCAGTGAAAGCGGGGGGGCTGATGAGCAGTTCTTC.

The J gene is TRBJ1-3, the V gene TRBV14; TRBD1 matches at 9 bases. The CDR3 runs 15 residues. The V and J ends lost 1 base and 7 bases, in that order; junction bases with no gene match: 5. The germline V gene encodes CDR1 SGHDN and CDR2 FVKESK. CDR3 residues: CASSQGGTGRNTIYF. The CDR3 region has the DNA TGTGCCAGCAGCCAAGGAGGGACAGGGCGGAACACCATATATTTT.